These T cell receptor beta chains were read from a single sample in a study of T cells after yellow fever vaccination. TCRdb fed the 5' RACE reads into MiXCR, producing one record per CDR3 protein. The table includes about 580,000 distinct CDR3 sequences, roughly 17% detected once. The sample here was PBMCs, taken 5 days after the first yellow fever vaccination. These receptor sequences come from a man between 18 and 35 years old who received the YFV17D yellow fever vaccine. Each CDR3 is given with its conserved first and last residue. The order of the fields is CDR3 protein, V gene, clone size. A clone size is listed for some rows: how often the clone was seen (once, few, many), or a class if it is expanded.

CDR3: CASRPGPRDRKNIQYF; V: TRBV2; size: few
CDR3: CSARDGQLNTEAFF; V: TRBV20-1; size: many
CDR3: CASGLVGLAGPYNEQFF; V: TRBV12-5; size: -
CDR3: CASSGQGGGKYNEQFF; V: TRBV25-1; size: -
CDR3: CASSLGQDLGETQYF; V: TRBV5-1; size: -
CDR3: CSVAWGRRTEAFF; V: TRBV29-1; size: few
CDR3: CASSFFDGAYEQYF; V: TRBV7-2; size: -
CDR3: CSGLPRGFVNYGYTF; V: TRBV20-1; size: few
CDR3: CSAERQYGEQYF; V: TRBV20-1; size: few
CDR3: CASSLTATYNSPLHF; V: TRBV7-2; size: -
CDR3: CASSQDGTSGGRETQYF; V: TRBV4-2; size: -
CDR3: CASSLATSGGYSNQPQHF; V: TRBV7-8; size: few
CDR3: CASSQSQAGGAETQYF; V: TRBV4-2; size: few
CDR3: CASSLTSALSYEQYF; V: TRBV11-3; size: -
CDR3: CASGRATNEKLFF; V: TRBV6-6; size: few
CDR3: CASSRAAGGGQYF; V: TRBV7-2; size: few
CDR3: CASSSTWGQGNGYTF; V: TRBV6-5; size: -
CDR3: CASSLVGTGNQPQHF; V: TRBV12-3/TRBV12-4; size: many
CDR3: CASSNPPTGGAGTGELFF; V: TRBV6-2/TRBV6-3; size: -
CDR3: CASSLGLAGGSDTQYF; V: TRBV12-3/TRBV12-4; size: few
CDR3: CASSGGGGSGDTQYF; V: TRBV5-1; size: few
CDR3: CSARGTVGKADTEAFF; V: TRBV20-1; size: few
CDR3: CASLNFAGLGNTEAFF; V: TRBV19; size: many
CDR3: CASSRNPGKNIQYF; V: TRBV18; size: few
CDR3: CASSQELQGMGPDTQYF; V: TRBV4-1; size: -
CDR3: CGGRRGVGTDTQYF; V: TRBV29-1; size: many
CDR3: CASSLSWGDQTQYF; V: TRBV27; size: many
CDR3: CASSPGTGTLGEQYF; V: TRBV27; size: few
CDR3: CASSILNNQPQHF; V: TRBV7-2; size: -
CDR3: CASSLALAGGQNEQFF; V: TRBV5-4; size: -
CDR3: CASSLGRGNNEQFF; V: TRBV5-1; size: -
CDR3: CASSQDTGAGYGYTF; V: TRBV3-1; size: -
CDR3: CASSIGGRPRETQYF; V: TRBV19; size: -
CDR3: CASTGGIGTEAFF; V: TRBV2; size: once
CDR3: CSESSIDYGYTF; V: TRBV20-1; size: -
CDR3: CASSLGTGTYEQYF; V: TRBV7-2; size: many
CDR3: CASSSVGPEAFF; V: TRBV6-2/TRBV6-3; size: few
CDR3: CASSQAGQGAYGYTF; V: TRBV4-3; size: few
CDR3: CASSLRLGTYEQYF; V: TRBV27; size: -
CDR3: CASSPQKADTEAFF; V: TRBV21-1; size: -
CDR3: CATQGGVSNQPQHF; V: TRBV6-1; size: -
CDR3: CASNQGSPNTGELFF; V: TRBV7-2; size: -
CDR3: CASSPFSGTGYSGANVLTF; V: TRBV6-1; size: -
CDR3: CSVGGTSGQPQHF; V: TRBV29-1; size: -
CDR3: CASSALGALGDEQFF; V: TRBV7-3; size: -
CDR3: CASSPLGGEDYEQYF; V: TRBV4-2; size: few